This TCR beta chain originates from a study of blood T cell repertoires in COVID-19. Study details: Samples taken during acute and convalescent COVID-19 were collected in the United States, Italy and Spain. T cells, B-cell-depleted T cells, or PBMCs provided the cDNA or gDNA that served as material.

The CDR3 spans 14 residues. Germline CDR1 is SGDLS and CDR2 is YYNGEE. V was pared by 5 bases and J by 5 bases, with 17 bases between. Authors' data handling: Amplification of reference gene primers provided the estimated nucleated cell counts. TCRdb's copy holds only in-frame clones and misses some; the assay was immunoSEQ multiplex PCR. V, J and clone size are taken as reported in that table, and D and trimming were inferred from the DNA itself. The profile covers about 50,000 clones, with 80% to 95% appearing a single time and around 4.3% taken by the ten largest. The source material was peripheral blood. This receptor was identified in a man in his fifties with active COVID-19. The rearrangement links TRBV9 to TRBJ2-7, with D perhaps TRBD1 (6 bases). In DNA form, the CDR3 reads TGTGCCAGCAGTCTTCCGGACAGAGAGCACGAGCAGTACTTC. This sequence encodes CASSLPDREHEQYF.